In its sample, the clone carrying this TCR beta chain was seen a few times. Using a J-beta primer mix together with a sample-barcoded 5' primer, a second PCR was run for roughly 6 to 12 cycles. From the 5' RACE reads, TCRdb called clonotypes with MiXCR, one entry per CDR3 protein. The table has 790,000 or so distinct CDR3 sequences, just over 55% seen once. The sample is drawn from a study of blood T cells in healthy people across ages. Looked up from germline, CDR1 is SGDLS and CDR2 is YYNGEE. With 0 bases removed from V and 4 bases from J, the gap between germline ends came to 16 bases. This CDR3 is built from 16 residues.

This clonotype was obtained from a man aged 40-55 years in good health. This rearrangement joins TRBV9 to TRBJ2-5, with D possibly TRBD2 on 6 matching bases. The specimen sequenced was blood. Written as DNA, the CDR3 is TGTGCCAGCAGCGTAGAACGGGGTGGAGGGCGAGAGACCCAGTACTTC. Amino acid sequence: CASSVERGGGRETQYF. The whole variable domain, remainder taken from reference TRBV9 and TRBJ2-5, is DSGVTQTPKHLITATGQRVTLRCSPRSGDLSVYWYQQSLDQGLQFLIQYYNGEERAKGNILERFSAQQFPDLHSELNLSSLELGDSALYFCASSVERGGGRETQYFGPGTRLLVL.